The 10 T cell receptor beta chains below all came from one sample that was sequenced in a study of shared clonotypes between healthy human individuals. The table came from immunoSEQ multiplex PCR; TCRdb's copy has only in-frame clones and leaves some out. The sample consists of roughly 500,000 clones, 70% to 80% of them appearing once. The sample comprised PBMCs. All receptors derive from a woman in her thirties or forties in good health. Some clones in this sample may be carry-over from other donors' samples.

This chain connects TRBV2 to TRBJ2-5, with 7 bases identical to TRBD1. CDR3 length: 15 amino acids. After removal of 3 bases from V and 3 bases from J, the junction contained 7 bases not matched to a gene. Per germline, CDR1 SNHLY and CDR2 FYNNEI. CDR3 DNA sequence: TGTGCCAGCAGTGAGTTCCGGGGACAGAAAGAGACCCAGTACTTC. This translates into CASSEFRGQKETQYF.

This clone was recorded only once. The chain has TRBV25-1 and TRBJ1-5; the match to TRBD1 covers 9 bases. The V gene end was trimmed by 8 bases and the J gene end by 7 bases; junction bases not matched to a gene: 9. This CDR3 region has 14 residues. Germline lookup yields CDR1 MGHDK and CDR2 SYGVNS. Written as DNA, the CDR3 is TGTGCCAGCCTACTAACAGGGGGCGAACAGCCCCAGCATTTT. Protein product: CASLLTGGEQPQHF. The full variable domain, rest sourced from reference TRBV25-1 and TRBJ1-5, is EADIYQTPRYLVIGTGKKITLECSQTMGHDKMYWYQQDPGMELHLIHYSYGVNSTEKGDLSSESTVSRIRTEHFPLTLESARPSHTSQYLCASLLTGGEQPQHFGDGTRLSIL.

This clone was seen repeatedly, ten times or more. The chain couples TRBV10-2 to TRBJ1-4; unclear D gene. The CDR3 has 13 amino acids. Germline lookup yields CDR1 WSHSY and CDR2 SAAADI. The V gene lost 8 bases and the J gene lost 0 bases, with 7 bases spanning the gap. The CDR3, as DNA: TGCGCCAGCCCGCAGTCAACTAATGAAAAACTGTTTTTT. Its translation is CASPQSTNEKLFF.

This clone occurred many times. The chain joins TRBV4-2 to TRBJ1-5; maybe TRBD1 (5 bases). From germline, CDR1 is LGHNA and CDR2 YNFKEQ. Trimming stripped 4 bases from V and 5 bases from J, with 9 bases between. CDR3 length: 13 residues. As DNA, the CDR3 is TGTGCCAGCAGCCGCGGGGGGGATCAGCCCCAGCATTTT. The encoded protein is CASSRGGDQPQHF.

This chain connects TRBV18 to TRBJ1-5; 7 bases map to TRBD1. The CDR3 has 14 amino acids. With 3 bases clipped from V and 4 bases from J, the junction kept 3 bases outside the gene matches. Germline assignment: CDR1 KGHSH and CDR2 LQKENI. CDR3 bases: TGTGCCAGCTCACCCGGACAGGAGAATCAGCCCCAGCATTTT. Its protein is CASSPGQENQPQHF.

CDR3 DNA sequence: TGTGCCAGCAGTTACGGCGGATCTCTAGCCAAAAACATTCAGTACTTC. Translation gives CASSYGGSLAKNIQYF. The rearrangement links TRBV6-6 to TRBJ2-4; D is uncertain. The germline V gene encodes CDR1 MNHNY and CDR2 SVGAGI (reference sequence). The CDR3 totals 16 residues. The V end lost 2 bases, the J end lost 0 bases, and 11 bases lay between the germline ends.

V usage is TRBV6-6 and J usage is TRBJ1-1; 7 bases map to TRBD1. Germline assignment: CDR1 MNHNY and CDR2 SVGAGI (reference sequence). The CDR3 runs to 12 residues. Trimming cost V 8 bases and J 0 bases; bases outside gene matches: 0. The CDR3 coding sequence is TGTGCCAGCGGGACAGTGAACACTGAAGCTTTCTTT. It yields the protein CASGTVNTEAFF.

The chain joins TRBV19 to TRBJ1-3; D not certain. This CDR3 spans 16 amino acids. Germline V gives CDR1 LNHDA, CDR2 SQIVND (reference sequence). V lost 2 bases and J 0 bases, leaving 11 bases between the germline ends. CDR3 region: CASSISIGVSGNTIYF. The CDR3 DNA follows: TGTGCCAGTAGTATAAGCATCGGGGTCTCTGGAAACACCATATATTTT.

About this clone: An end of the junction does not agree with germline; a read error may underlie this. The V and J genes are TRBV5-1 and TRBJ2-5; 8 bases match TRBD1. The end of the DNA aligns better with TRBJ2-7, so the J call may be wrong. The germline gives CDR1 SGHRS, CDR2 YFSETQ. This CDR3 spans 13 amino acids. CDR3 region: CASNLQGANEQYF. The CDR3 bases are TGCGCCAGCAACTTGCAGGGGGCAAACGAGCAGTACTTC.

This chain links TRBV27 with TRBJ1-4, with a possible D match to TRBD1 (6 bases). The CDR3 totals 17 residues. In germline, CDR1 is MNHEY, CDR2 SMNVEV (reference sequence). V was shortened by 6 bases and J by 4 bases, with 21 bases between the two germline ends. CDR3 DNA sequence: TGTGCCAGCAGACCCCTCGCAGGGGCCCCGGGTAATGAAAAACTGTTTTTT. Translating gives CASRPLAGAPGNEKLFF.